This T cell receptor beta chain was identified in a study of blood T cell repertoires in COVID-19 (TCRdb year 2020). Study-wide context: Samples covering the acute and convalescent phases of COVID-19 were provided by collaborators in the United States, Italy and Spain. The prospective study material was composed of cDNA or gDNA derived from T cells, B-cell-depleted T cells, or PBMCs. Subjects who had been exposed to COVID-19, were actively infected with it, or had recovered from it provided the deeply sampled blood TCRbeta repertoires that made up the dataset. The repertoires were released in a freely available public database intended as a resource for research on the immune response to SARS-CoV-2. The samples were drawn from two sources: the first 160 participants of the ongoing ImmuneRACE study, and over 950 subjects contributed by 6 global collaborators. The sample metadata nearly always contained a de-identified subject ID, COVID-19 status, age in years and sex. Where available, HLA class I and class II types were taken from metadata supplied by the sample provider and were not determined by assay-based typing. The research as a whole found: Clinical and demographic metadata were provided uncurated, with the amount varying by source and participant.

Cut back by 6 bases and 11 bases, the V and J ends lie 11 bases apart. CDR1 MDHEN and CDR2 SYDVKM were looked up in the germline V gene. The cysteine opens and the phenylalanine closes a CDR3 of 11 amino acids. Only the CDR3 region is kept as DNA, spanning 33 bases read in frame from base 1. Enrolling through a virtual design, the prospective study's participants ranged in age from about 18 to 89 years and lived across 24 United States geographic areas. To assign participants to cohorts, the prospective study relied on clinical history that participants themselves reported in a screening survey and a study questionnaire. In the prospective study, whole blood, serum and a nasopharyngeal or oropharyngeal swab were collected from each participant by mobile phlebotomists. Participants in the prospective study had the option to provide additional blood draws and questionnaires over a roughly two-month period. Prospective study blood samples were shipped either frozen or at room temperature before DNA extraction.

A note on this clone: This receptor's antigen is unknown. Base qualities were left out, and no much larger clone turns up one base away.

TCRbeta CDR3 regions were amplified from genomic DNA by means of the immunoSEQ Assay, a bias-controlled multiplex PCR. Concerning the study's data processing: The number of nucleated cells in each sample was estimated by amplification of reference gene primers within the assay. To quantify the absolute abundance of each unique TCRbeta CDR3 rearrangement, sequence reads were collapsed and filtered. For each sample, productive Simpson clonality was calculated as the square root of Simpson's diversity index across productive rearrangements. In TCRdb, the immuneACCESS table is reduced to in-frame sequences with V and J assigned. These tables do not hold every clone; where another copy was compared, an unresolved V gene accounts for under half, and the others remain unexplained. That table supplies the V and J calls and clone size; D and trimming were determined from the DNA. In this sample the table shows around 230,000 clones, around 90% of which occur a single time. About a tenth of the sample belongs to the ten largest clones.

The TCR sequence derives from a man aged 18 to 30 with acute COVID-19. The sequence is built from TRBV28 and TRBJ1-5; the D gene is not confidently resolved. The sample taken for sequencing was PBMCs or T cells enriched from blood (not recorded which). The CDR3 reads CASSLGVAQHF. At the DNA level, the sequence is TGTGCCAGCAGCTTAGGAGTGGCCCAGCATTTT.